The 20 T cell receptor beta chains listed next were all sequenced from one sample in a study of T cell responses to AZD1222 COVID-19 vaccine. Measured with immunoSEQ multiplex PCR; TCRdb has only the in-frame clones, and not every one. Of 90,000 to 120,000 clones in the sample, over 80% were seen once. The input for sequencing was peripheral blood, taken 28 days after the second AZD1222 dose. These receptors were collected from an adult who received the AZD1222 COVID-19 vaccine.

The V call is TRBV9, the J call TRBJ2-3; 9 positions agree with TRBD1. V shed 3 bases, J shed 3 bases, and the junction held 5 bases outside the gene matches. From germline, CDR1 is SGDLS and CDR2 YYNGEE. This CDR3 spans 15 amino acids. DNA for the CDR3: TGTGCCAGCAGCGACAGGGGGCGGTTGACAGATACGCAGTATTTT. It yields the protein CASSDRGRLTDTQYF.

This clone has a handful of counts. The gene calls are TRBV11-2 and TRBJ1-2; no clear D gene. V lost 5 bases, J lost 5 bases, and 6 bases lay in between. CDR3 length: 11 residues. Germline-derived CDR1 and CDR2 are SGHAT and FQNNGV. The CDR3 here is CASSHGYGYTF. The CDR3, as DNA: TGTGCCAGCAGCCATGGGTATGGCTACACCTTC.

The chain has TRBV5-5 and TRBJ1-1; no definite D call. V lost 1 base, J lost 4 bases, and 8 bases lay in between. The germline CDR1 and CDR2 sequences are SGHKS and YYEKEE (reference sequence). The CDR3 extends over 13 amino acids. CDR3 DNA sequence: TGTGCCAGCAGCTTGAGCCCGGGCACTGAAGCTTTCTTT. Translating gives CASSLSPGTEAFF.

The gene calls are TRBV7-9 and TRBJ1-1; 7 bases match TRBD1. The germline V gene encodes CDR1 SEHNR and CDR2 FQNEAQ (reference sequence). The CDR3 is 14 amino acids. Trimming took 5 bases from V and 10 from J; bases not matched to a gene: 13. The CDR3 DNA follows: TGTGCCAGCAGCCCAAGTGACAGGGTTTATGCAGCTTTCTTT. Translation: CASSPSDRVYAAFF.

The rearrangement joins TRBV7-2 to TRBJ1-2, with D possibly matching TRBD1 (5 bases). The CDR3 is 14 amino acids. V was shortened by 2 bases and J by 1 base, with 8 bases between the two germline ends. In germline, CDR1 is SGHTA, CDR2 FQGNSA. The CDR3 nucleotides are TGTGCCAGCAGCTTATCGGGGGATAACTATGGCTACACCTTC. This translates into CASSLSGDNYGYTF.

This clone occurred once. The rearrangement joins TRBV6-2 or TRBV6-3 to TRBJ1-1; D call uncertain. V was shortened by 4 bases and J by 1 base, with 7 bases between the two germline ends. Germline V lookup: CDR1 MNHEY, CDR2 SVGEGT. CDR3 size: 13 residues. CDR3 DNA: TGTGCCAGCAGTTCCAGGACGAACACTGAAGCTTTCTTT. This sequence encodes CASSSRTNTEAFF.

The chain employs TRBV15 and TRBJ2-5; 11 bases are a match to TRBD2. With 2 bases clipped from V and 5 bases from J, the junction kept 10 bases outside the gene matches. From germline, CDR1 is LNHNV and CDR2 YYDKDF (reference sequence). The CDR3 is 17 amino acids. The CDR3 DNA sequence: TGTGCCACCAGCAGAACGGGAGAACTAGCGGGAGATGAGACCCAGTACTTC. Its translation: CATSRTGELAGDETQYF.

The chain uses TRBV6-5 and TRBJ1-1, with D tentatively TRBD1 (6 bases). CDR1 and CDR2 (germline): MNHEY, SVGAGI. CDR3 length equals 14 residues. V lost 0 bases to trimming and J lost 3 bases, with 8 bases between them. CDR3 sequence reads: CASSYSGADTEAFF. For the CDR3, the DNA is TGTGCCAGCAGTTACTCGGGGGCTGACACTGAAGCTTTCTTT.

The chain recombines TRBV10-1 with TRBJ1-1, with no clear D. CDR3 length: 14 amino acids. V dropped 4 bases and J dropped 1 base, with 10 bases sitting between them. CDR1 and CDR2 from the germline V gene are WNHNN and SYGVQD (reference sequence). The CDR3 sequence is CASSAGVWNTEAFF. DNA for the CDR3: TGCGCCAGCAGTGCCGGGGTGTGGAACACTGAAGCTTTCTTT.

This chain links TRBV6-5 with TRBJ2-1; D is uncertain. V lost 0 bases, J lost 8 bases, and 8 bases lay in between. The CDR3 extends over 13 amino acids. Per germline, CDR1 MNHEY and CDR2 SVGAGI. In nucleotides, the CDR3 is TGTGCCAGCAGTTACTCGTCTAAGGATGAGCAGTTCTTC. Translating gives CASSYSSKDEQFF.

There are a few counts of this clone. The rearrangement uses TRBV11-2 and TRBJ1-2, with no clear D. The CDR3 has 12 amino acids. V dropped 3 bases and J dropped 6 bases, with 8 bases sitting between them. Looked up from germline, CDR1 is SGHAT and CDR2 is FQNNGV. CDR3 amino acids: CASSLTPDGYTF. The CDR3 region has the DNA TGTGCCAGCAGCTTGACACCGGATGGCTACACCTTC.

The gene calls are TRBV7-9 and TRBJ2-7, with 8 positions matching TRBD1. Germline-derived CDR1 and CDR2 are SEHNR and FQNEAQ (reference sequence). This CDR3 region has 15 residues. The ends lost 0 bases at V and 5 bases at J; junction bases unmatched: 6. Written as DNA, the CDR3 is TGTGCCAGCAGCTTAGCCGGGACAGGCCCCAACGAGCAGTACTTC. Protein sequence: CASSLAGTGPNEQYF.

CDR3 residues: CASSTDRNGELFF. The CDR3 region has the DNA TGTGCCAGCAGTACGGACCGGAACGGGGAGCTGTTTTTT. This chain joins TRBV5-4 and TRBJ2-2; no definite D call. The CDR3 extends over 13 amino acids. V lost 5 bases and J 7 bases, leaving 12 bases between the germline ends. Germline CDR1 SGHNT, CDR2 YYREEE (reference sequence).

This chain uses TRBV9 with TRBJ2-2; TRBD1 is a possible D gene (6 bases). V was shortened by 3 bases and J by 2 bases, with 23 bases between the two germline ends. From germline, CDR1 is SGDLS and CDR2 YYNGEE. CDR3 size: 19 residues. The CDR3 bases are TGTGCCAGCAGCGCAAAACAGGGACCGGGACGGCTTAACACCGGGGAGCTGTTTTTT. Encoded protein: CASSAKQGPGRLNTGELFF.

The table lists this clone with a count of one. The chain recombines TRBV4-1 with TRBJ2-7, with 7 bases lining up with TRBD1. Germline CDR1 and CDR2: MGHRA and YSYEKL. The CDR3 is made up of 14 amino acids. The trim removed 1 base at V and 3 bases at J, leaving 3 bases unmatched. CDR3 DNA sequence: TGCGCCAGCAGCCAAGGATGGGACAGCTACGAGCAGTACTTC. Translated: CASSQGWDSYEQYF.

This clone has at least ten counts. The genes are TRBV5-1 and TRBJ1-2; D not certain. V lost 8 bases and J lost 0, with 14 bases in between. Germline V gives CDR1 SGHRS, CDR2 YFSETQ. This CDR3 region has 14 residues. CDR3 region: CARNTNATNYGYTF. The CDR3 DNA sequence: TGCGCCAGGAATACGAACGCCACTAACTATGGCTACACCTTC.

The chain has TRBV4-3 and TRBJ2-1; tentatively, D is TRBD1 (6 bases). The V gene lost 5 bases and the J gene lost 4 bases, with 18 bases spanning the gap. Per the germline V gene, CDR1 is LGHNA and CDR2 is YSLEER. The CDR3 has 16 amino acids. This CDR3 is CASSGGDRIKYNEQFF. In DNA form, the CDR3 reads TGCGCCAGCAGCGGGGGCGATAGGATTAAGTACAATGAGCAGTTCTTC.

The rearrangement uses TRBV30 and TRBJ1-2; D is undetermined. CDR1 GTSNPN and CDR2 SVGIG come from the germline V gene (reference sequence). Trimming took off 0 bases at V and 4 bases at J, with 15 bases between the two ends. CDR3 length equals 15 residues. The DNA of the CDR3 is TGTGCCTGGAGTGTACCCCCTCGGGTCCTCTATGGCTACACCTTC. As protein: CAWSVPPRVLYGYTF.

The chain uses TRBV7-8 and TRBJ2-1; 9 bases map to TRBD1. After removal of 8 bases from V and 2 bases from J, the junction contained 1 base not matched to a gene. CDR3 length: 13 amino acids. CDR1 and CDR2 from the germline V gene are SGHVS and FQNEAQ. DNA of the CDR3: TGTGCCAGCGGGACAGGGACCTACAATGAGCAGTTCTTC. Its protein product is CASGTGTYNEQFF.

This clone came up once. The chain is built from TRBV30 and TRBJ1-1; possible D gene TRBD1, 5 bases. V gave up 4 bases and J gave up 10 bases, with 13 bases separating them. CDR1 is GTSNPN, CDR2 SVGIG, per germline (reference sequence). The CDR3 covers 11 residues. CDR3 in DNA: TGTGCCTGGAACAGGCAAAGGGGAGCTTTCTTT. It codes for CAWNRQRGAFF.